The T cell receptor (beta chain) under discussion was sequenced for a study of blood T cell repertoires in COVID-19. Study details: The United States, Italy and Spain provided the acute and convalescent COVID-19 samples.

Study processing details: Amplifying reference gene primers gave estimates of nucleated cell counts. Clones were sequenced by immunoSEQ multiplex PCR, and TCRdb holds only the in-frame ones, with some missing. D and trimming were read from the DNA, whereas the V and J calls and clone size are those reported in that table. The sample includes about 160,000 clones, 80% to 95% seen only once; the top ten take roughly 4.8%. Looked up from germline, CDR1 is SGHDN and CDR2 is FVKESK. This CDR3 is 15 amino acids long. The trim removed 4 bases at V and 3 bases at J, leaving 5 bases unmatched. The TCR was taken from a man aged 30-40 years with COVID-19, enrolled during active disease. This chain joins TRBV14 and TRBJ1-1; 10 bases align to TRBD1. Sequencing used peripheral blood. CDR3 bases: TGTGCCAGCAGCCTGGGACAGGGGCGTTACACTGAAGCTTTCTTT. It codes for CASSLGQGRYTEAFF.